This T cell receptor (beta chain) was captured by sequencing in a study of OX40 agonist ivuxolimab in advanced cancers. V lost 8 bases, J lost 7 bases, and 8 bases stayed unmatched. Germline lookup yields CDR1 MNHNS and CDR2 SASEGT. CDR3 length: 14 amino acids. Clones were sequenced by immunoSEQ multiplex PCR, and TCRdb holds only the in-frame ones, with some missing. This sample carries about 38,000 clones, 82% of them seen once, and the ten largest clones take approximately 6.9%. Sequenced here: CD4+ or CD8+ T cells sorted from blood, sampled in a trial of the OX40 agonist ivuxolimab. The sequence came from an adult with an advanced solid tumor such as melanoma, head and neck, liver or kidney cancer. The chain carries TRBV6-1 and TRBJ2-3; TRBD2 matches at 11 bases. CDR3 bases: TGTGCCAGCCATACTAGCGGGAGCTCCTATACGCAGTATTTT. Translation: CASHTSGSSYTQYF.